Listed here is a single TCR beta chain. Its target is unknown. CDR3 length: 13 amino acids. Trimming cost V 3 bases and J 5 bases, with 10 bases left between them. Looked up from germline, CDR1 is SQVTM and CDR2 is ANQGSEA. cDNA reverse transcribed from extracted RNA served as the sequencing template. Generated by immunoSEQ multiplex PCR, the TCRdb table keeps only in-frame clones and is missing some. The data hold roughly 280,000 clones, with around 64% observed a single time. Stated treatment: oral pan-JAK inhibitor, 5-10 mg twice daily. This sample stems from a study of CD8+ T cells in alopecia areata. Whole-study findings and limits: While patients received tofacitinib, many expanded lesional clones remained present in scalp and blood. Compared with normal scalp, lesional scalp had higher clonality and more expanded CD8+ clones.

The clonotype comes from a human donor with alopecia areata. The sample here was CD4+ T cells sorted from blood, taken around week 53, from a patient treated with tofacitinib. The chain is built from TRBV29-1 and TRBJ2-2; no clear D. Here the CDR3 DNA reads TGCAGCGTTGACCCGGACGGAACCGGGGAGCTGTTTTTT. Protein: CSVDPDGTGELFF.